The rows below give T cell receptor beta chains drawn from one sample of a study of OX40 agonist ivuxolimab in advanced cancers. This table comes from immunoSEQ multiplex PCR, and its TCRdb copy is limited to in-frame clones, with some not included. The table shows 50,000 to 65,000 clones, with about 91% occurring only once. The specimen was CD4+ or CD8+ T cells sorted from blood, collected in a trial of the OX40 agonist ivuxolimab. Receptors were obtained from an adult with an advanced solid tumor such as melanoma, head and neck, liver or kidney cancer. CDR3s include the opening cysteine and the closing phenylalanine or tryptophan. The D gene is left open where the match is weak. Clone size appears in some rows only: once, few, many, or a class for an expanded clone.

clone size: NA
V gene: TRBV28
J gene: TRBJ1-1
D gene: NA
CDR3 DNA: TGTGCCAGCAGTTTAAGAGGGGATACTGAAGCTTTCTTT
CDR3 protein: CASSLRGDTEAFF

clone size: NA
V gene: TRBV27
J gene: TRBJ2-7
D gene: NA
CDR3 DNA: TGTGCCAGCAGCTGGGCCCTGAACACCTACGAGCAGTACTTC
CDR3 protein: CASSWALNTYEQYF

clone size: NA
V gene: TRBV11-3
J gene: TRBJ2-7
D gene: TRBD2
CDR3 DNA: TGTGCCAGCAGCTTTCCCACGACTAGCGGGAGTTCCTACGAGCAGTACTTC
CDR3 protein: CASSFPTTSGSSYEQYF

clone size: NA
V gene: TRBV6-4
J gene: TRBJ1-6
D gene: NA
CDR3 DNA: TGTGCGGAATGGTCGAGCTCACCCCTCCACTTT
CDR3 protein: CAEWSSSPLHF

clone size: NA
V gene: TRBV5-4
J gene: TRBJ1-1
D gene: NA
CDR3 DNA: TGTGCCAGCAGCTTGAGTCGAGGTGCCACTGAAGCTTTCTTT
CDR3 protein: CASSLSRGATEAFF

clone size: once
V gene: TRBV7-2
J gene: TRBJ1-1
D gene: NA
CDR3 DNA: TGTGCCAGCACCCCACGGGGGTTCAGTGTGAACACTGAAGCTTTCTTT
CDR3 protein: CASTPRGFSVNTEAFF

clone size: once
V gene: TRBV28
J gene: TRBJ2-5
D gene: NA
CDR3 DNA: TGTGCCAGCAGTTTCGGGGGGGGACAGCCCGCCCTTCCCCAAGAGACCCAGTACTTC
CDR3 protein: CASSFGGGQPALPQETQYF

clone size: NA
V gene: TRBV19
J gene: TRBJ1-1
D gene: NA
CDR3 DNA: TGTGCCAGCGAATCAGGAATGAACACTGAAGCTTTCTTT
CDR3 protein: CASESGMNTEAFF

clone size: NA
V gene: TRBV27
J gene: TRBJ2-1
D gene: NA
CDR3 DNA: TGTGCCAGCAGTTTATCGCGGACTGGGAATGAGCAGTTCTTC
CDR3 protein: CASSLSRTGNEQFF

clone size: once
V gene: TRBV4-2
J gene: TRBJ2-7
D gene: TRBD2
CDR3 DNA: TGTGCCAGCAGCCAAGATTTACTAGCGGGACCCGAGCAGTACTTC
CDR3 protein: CASSQDLLAGPEQYF

clone size: NA
V gene: TRBV12-5
J gene: TRBJ1-5
D gene: NA
CDR3 DNA: TGTGCTAGTGGTCGGGACATTATCGGGTACAATCAGCCCCAGCATTTT
CDR3 protein: CASGRDIIGYNQPQHF

clone size: NA
V gene: TRBV16
J gene: TRBJ2-1
D gene: NA
CDR3 DNA: TGTGCCAGCAGCCAATCGGTCCTCTTCAATGAGCAGTTCTTC
CDR3 protein: CASSQSVLFNEQFF

clone size: NA
V gene: TRBV28
J gene: TRBJ1-1
D gene: NA
CDR3 DNA: TGTGCCTCTTGGCTTGCGATGAACACTGAAGCTTTCTTT
CDR3 protein: CASWLAMNTEAFF

clone size: NA
V gene: TRBV4-2
J gene: TRBJ2-1
D gene: NA
CDR3 DNA: TGTGCCAGCAGCCAAGAAAATAACGGTGAGCAGTTCTTC
CDR3 protein: CASSQENNGEQFF

clone size: few
V gene: TRBV4-3
J gene: TRBJ1-2
D gene: NA
CDR3 DNA: TGCGCCAGCAGCCAAGAGACAGTACCTACTCACTATGGCTACACCTTC
CDR3 protein: CASSQETVPTHYGYTF

clone size: NA
V gene: TRBV15
J gene: TRBJ1-2
D gene: NA
CDR3 DNA: TGTGCCACCAGCACTCGGACAGCGAATGGCTACACCTTC
CDR3 protein: CATSTRTANGYTF

clone size: NA
V gene: TRBV19
J gene: TRBJ2-3
D gene: TRBD1
CDR3 DNA: TGTGCCAGTAGTACCGGGACAGCGAGCACAGATACGCAGTATTTT
CDR3 protein: CASSTGTASTDTQYF

clone size: NA
V gene: TRBV11-1
J gene: TRBJ2-7
D gene: TRBD1
CDR3 DNA: TGTGCCAGCAGCTTAGGACAGGGGGCGGCCCTCTACGAGCAGTACTTC
CDR3 protein: CASSLGQGAALYEQYF

clone size: once
V gene: TRBV19
J gene: TRBJ2-1
D gene: TRBD2
CDR3 DNA: TGTGCCAGTAGTCCAGCGGGAGCCGGCAATGAGCAGTTCTTC
CDR3 protein: CASSPAGAGNEQFF

clone size: NA
V gene: TRBV19
J gene: TRBJ2-1
D gene: TRBD1
CDR3 DNA: TGTGCCAGTAGCCCGACAGGGCCCTACAATGAGCAGTTCTTC
CDR3 protein: CASSPTGPYNEQFF

clone size: NA
V gene: TRBV7-3
J gene: TRBJ1-1
D gene: NA
CDR3 DNA: TGTGCCAGCAGCTTAGTCGGGGGGAGCGGGTTTATCGACACTGAAGCTTTCTTT
CDR3 protein: CASSLVGGSGFIDTEAFF

clone size: NA
V gene: TRBV27
J gene: TRBJ1-5
D gene: NA
CDR3 DNA: TGTGCCAGCAGATACGGTAATCAGCCCCAGCATTTT
CDR3 protein: CASRYGNQPQHF

clone size: NA
V gene: TRBV2
J gene: TRBJ1-1
D gene: NA
CDR3 DNA: TGTGCCAGCGGGGGGCCTTACTACGCGAACACTGAAGCTTTCTTT
CDR3 protein: CASGGPYYANTEAFF

clone size: few
V gene: TRBV16
J gene: TRBJ2-2
D gene: NA
CDR3 DNA: TGTGCCAGCAGCCAAACCGGGGAGCTGTTTTTT
CDR3 protein: CASSQTGELFF

clone size: NA
V gene: TRBV7-9
J gene: TRBJ2-2
D gene: NA
CDR3 DNA: TGTGCCAGCAGCCCTGGTGGAGGGGCGAACACCGGGGAGCTGTTTTTT
CDR3 protein: CASSPGGGANTGELFF

clone size: NA
V gene: TRBV28
J gene: TRBJ1-1
D gene: NA
CDR3 DNA: TGTGCCAGCATTTTAACAGGGAACACTGAAGCTTTCTTT
CDR3 protein: CASILTGNTEAFF

clone size: NA
V gene: TRBV28
J gene: TRBJ2-7
D gene: NA
CDR3 DNA: TGTGCCAGCAGCAGAGCTCGCTATTCACGTTACGAGCAGTACTTC
CDR3 protein: CASSRARYSRYEQYF

clone size: NA
V gene: TRBV6-1
J gene: TRBJ1-3
D gene: TRBD1
CDR3 DNA: TGTGCCAGCAGTGAGGGTAGGGGGCCCGGAAACACCATATATTTT
CDR3 protein: CASSEGRGPGNTIYF

clone size: NA
V gene: TRBV27
J gene: TRBJ1-5
D gene: NA
CDR3 DNA: TGTGCCAGCAGAGTGACTGGGGTGGGTAGCAATCAGCCCCAGCATTTT
CDR3 protein: CASRVTGVGSNQPQHF

clone size: NA
V gene: TRBV6-5
J gene: TRBJ2-7
D gene: TRBD1
CDR3 DNA: TGTGCCAGCAGTTACTCGCCAGGGGGCGACGAGCAGTACTTC
CDR3 protein: CASSYSPGGDEQYF

clone size: few
V gene: TRBV7-3
J gene: TRBJ2-5
D gene: NA
CDR3 DNA: TGTGCCAGCAGCTTAAGGGCTGGGAGACTTCGGGAGACCCAGTACTTC
CDR3 protein: CASSLRAGRLRETQYF

clone size: NA
V gene: TRBV9
J gene: TRBJ1-4
D gene: TRBD1
CDR3 DNA: TGTGCCAGCAGCCTTTACGGGACAGGTGGTGAAAAACTGTTTTTT
CDR3 protein: CASSLYGTGGEKLFF

clone size: NA
V gene: TRBV29-1
J gene: TRBJ2-5
D gene: NA
CDR3 DNA: TGCAGCGTTGAAGAGGTAGGGGAGGAGACCCAGTACTTC
CDR3 protein: CSVEEVGEETQYF

clone size: once
V gene: TRBV9
J gene: TRBJ2-1
D gene: TRBD2
CDR3 DNA: TGTGCCAGCAGCGCTACTATTAGCGGGAGATCCTATGAGCAGTTCTTC
CDR3 protein: CASSATISGRSYEQFF

clone size: NA
V gene: TRBV27
J gene: TRBJ2-4
D gene: NA
CDR3 DNA: TGTGCCAGCAGTTCCCTGGGCTATGGCATTCAGTACTTC
CDR3 protein: CASSSLGYGIQYF

clone size: once
V gene: TRBV4-3
J gene: TRBJ1-2
D gene: TRBD1
CDR3 DNA: TGCGCCAGCAGCCAAGGGGACAGACGAGACAGCTATGGCTACACCTTC
CDR3 protein: CASSQGDRRDSYGYTF

clone size: NA
V gene: TRBV4-1
J gene: TRBJ1-1
D gene: NA
CDR3 DNA: TGCGCCAGCAGCCAAGTTGTAGAGAACACTGAAGCTTTCTTT
CDR3 protein: CASSQVVENTEAFF

clone size: NA
V gene: TRBV6-5
J gene: TRBJ2-7
D gene: NA
CDR3 DNA: TGTGCCAGCAGTTACTCGGAAGGGGACGAGCAGTACTTC
CDR3 protein: CASSYSEGDEQYF

clone size: NA
V gene: TRBV15
J gene: TRBJ1-2
D gene: TRBD1
CDR3 DNA: TGTGCCACCAGCAGAGATTTCCAGACAGGGCCTACTAACTATGGCTACACCTTC
CDR3 protein: CATSRDFQTGPTNYGYTF

clone size: NA
V gene: TRBV5-5
J gene: TRBJ1-2
D gene: NA
CDR3 DNA: TGTGCCAGCAGCCCCAGGGTTAACTATGGCTACACCTTC
CDR3 protein: CASSPRVNYGYTF

clone size: NA
V gene: TRBV30
J gene: TRBJ2-3
D gene: TRBD2
CDR3 DNA: TGTGCCTGGAGTCCTGGGGCGGGAGCCACCACAGATACGCAGTATTTT
CDR3 protein: CAWSPGAGATTDTQYF

clone size: NA
V gene: TRBV4-2
J gene: TRBJ2-5
D gene: TRBD1
CDR3 DNA: TGTGCCAGCAGCCAACCGTATAAGACAGGGGAGGAAGAGACCCAGTACTTC
CDR3 protein: CASSQPYKTGEEETQYF

clone size: NA
V gene: TRBV7-9
J gene: TRBJ2-1
D gene: NA
CDR3 DNA: TGTGCCAGCAGCCCCCCAGCGGGTCCCCGAAATGAGCAGTTCTTC
CDR3 protein: CASSPPAGPRNEQFF

clone size: NA
V gene: TRBV6-1
J gene: TRBJ1-1
D gene: NA
CDR3 DNA: TGTGCCAGCAGTGACAGATACACTGAAGCTTTCTTT
CDR3 protein: CASSDRYTEAFF

clone size: NA
V gene: TRBV19
J gene: TRBJ2-7
D gene: NA
CDR3 DNA: TGTGCCAGTAGTATTGACTCTACCGCACCCTACGAGCAGTACTTC
CDR3 protein: CASSIDSTAPYEQYF

clone size: NA
V gene: TRBV19
J gene: TRBJ2-7
D gene: NA
CDR3 DNA: TGTGCCACGACTCCCGGGACTGGAACCTACGAGCAGTACTTC
CDR3 protein: CATTPGTGTYEQYF

clone size: NA
V gene: TRBV6-5
J gene: TRBJ1-2
D gene: NA
CDR3 DNA: TGTGCCAGCTGGCCCGTTGAATCCCCAACCTATGGCTACACCTTC
CDR3 protein: CASWPVESPTYGYTF

clone size: NA
V gene: TRBV27
J gene: TRBJ1-6
D gene: NA
CDR3 DNA: TGTGCCAGCAGTTTAGCCAATGTGGGCTCCTATAATTCACCCCTCCACTTT
CDR3 protein: CASSLANVGSYNSPLHF

clone size: NA
V gene: TRBV23-1
J gene: TRBJ1-1
D gene: NA
CDR3 DNA: TGCGCCAGCAGTCATTCAGGGCCCCACACTGAAGCTTTCTTT
CDR3 protein: CASSHSGPHTEAFF

clone size: once
V gene: TRBV28
J gene: TRBJ2-5
D gene: TRBD1
CDR3 DNA: TGTGCCAGCAGTTTAAGTTTGATTGGGACAGAAGAAGAGACCCAGTACTTC
CDR3 protein: CASSLSLIGTEEETQYF

clone size: few
V gene: TRBV27
J gene: TRBJ1-5
D gene: TRBD1
CDR3 DNA: TGTGCCAGCGGACCAGGGGGCGATAATCAGCCCCAGCATTTT
CDR3 protein: CASGPGGDNQPQHF

clone size: NA
V gene: TRBV28
J gene: TRBJ1-4
D gene: NA
CDR3 DNA: TGTGCCAGCAGCTCCCACTCCCCCTGGAATGAAAAACTGTTTTTT
CDR3 protein: CASSSHSPWNEKLFF

clone size: once
V gene: TRBV2
J gene: TRBJ1-1
D gene: NA
CDR3 DNA: TGTGCCAGCACTGATAGAATGGGTCCGATGAACACTGAAGCTTTCTTT
CDR3 protein: CASTDRMGPMNTEAFF